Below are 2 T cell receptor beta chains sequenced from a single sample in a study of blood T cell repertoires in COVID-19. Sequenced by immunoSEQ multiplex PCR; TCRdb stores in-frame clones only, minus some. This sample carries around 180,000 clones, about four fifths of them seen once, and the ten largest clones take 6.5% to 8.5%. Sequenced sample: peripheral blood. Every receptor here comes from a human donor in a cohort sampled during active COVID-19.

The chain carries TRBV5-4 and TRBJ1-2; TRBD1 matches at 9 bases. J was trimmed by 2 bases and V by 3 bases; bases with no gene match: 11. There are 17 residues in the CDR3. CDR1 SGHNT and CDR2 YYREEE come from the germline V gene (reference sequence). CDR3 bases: TGTGCCAGCAGCTCGGGGACAGGGACATCCTACAACTATGGCTACACCTTC. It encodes CASSSGTGTSYNYGYTF.

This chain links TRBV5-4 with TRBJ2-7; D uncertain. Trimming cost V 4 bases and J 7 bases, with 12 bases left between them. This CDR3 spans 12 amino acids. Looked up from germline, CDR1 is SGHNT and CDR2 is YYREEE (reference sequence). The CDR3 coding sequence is TGTGCCAGCAGCCGATATTTGAGGGAGCAGTACTTC. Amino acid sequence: CASSRYLREQYF.